Detailed here is one TCR beta chain. Only a few counts were recorded for this clonotype. What this receptor recognizes is not known. One base away there is no much larger clone; base qualities are not given. Instrument on record: Illumina NovaSeq 6000. cDNA libraries for TCRalpha and TCRbeta were prepared by 5'RACE using constant-segment primers, with sample barcodes and unique molecular identifiers added. Trizol reagent was used to extract RNA from every sample. Amplification of the libraries took two PCR steps, and the second step added a second sample barcode plus Illumina TruSeq adapters. Libraries were sequenced on an Illumina NovaSeq with 2 x 150 bp paired-end reads. From the authors' description of their analysis: With migec v1.2.7, reads were demultiplexed and then collapsed into UMI-guided consensus sequences. Using mixcr v2.1.11, UMI consensuses were aligned to TRA and TRB V and J templates and then assembled into clonotypes. Expanded or contracted clonotypes were those called significant by both edgeR and NoisET, with noise models trained on biological replicates. For edgeR calls, the thresholds were a false discovery rate-adjusted p below 0.01 and a log2 fold-change of 1. As an exploratory analysis of dynamics, max-normalized trajectories of the 1000 most abundant clonotypes were examined with PCA combined with hierarchical clustering. Each responding clone was given a CD4 or CD8 phenotype based on the CD4+ and CD8+ repertoires, which had been sequenced separately. Using fastp trimming at Q25 and MiXCR clonotype assembly, TCRdb reanalyzed the public sequencing data and kept in-frame beta chains. Rows with a matching CDR3 protein are joined into one entry that keeps the most common DNA and genes. It is TCRdb's table, rather than the study itself, that gives the V and J calls and clone size. The sample records 150,000 or so distinct CDR3 sequences, around 27% of which are singletons. The ten largest clones take up roughly 24% of the sample.

This sample was included in a study of T-cell memory formation after mild COVID-19 (dated by TCRdb to 2020 to 2023). Some background on the complete study: Most TCR sequence clusters were specific to one of the two donors. T-cell clones expanding and contracting after mild COVID-19 in two donors were tracked by longitudinal TCRalpha and TCRbeta repertoire sequencing. The cohort comprised two young, previously healthy adult volunteers, one female and one male. What the research found in general, with its limitations: Balanced CD4/CD8 phenotypes were observed for clones contracting from day 15 to 85, whereas a bias towards CD4+ was observed for a second wave of clones expanding from day 15 to 37. Whether the second-wave clones peaking on day 37 were SARS-CoV-2 specific was not confirmed. Some responding clones were detected in pre-infection memory, suggesting pre-existing cross-reactive memory T cells joined the SARS-CoV-2 response. Only two mild cases were covered in the study, and larger cohorts including severe cases with pre-infection samples were considered necessary. Contracting CD4+ clones turned up mainly in the CM and EM memory subsets, whereas EMRA was where CD8+ clones were enriched.

Trimming costs V 4 bases and J 4 bases, and their ends lie 13 bases apart. From the cysteine up to the phenylalanine, the CDR3 has a length of 14 residues. Here the CDR3 DNA is all that survives: 42 bases in frame from base 1. Ficoll-Paque density gradient centrifugation was the method used to isolate PBMCs. The chain couples TRBV12-3 or TRBV12-4 to TRBJ2-5, with the D segment identity uncertain. This clonotype was obtained from an adult woman who had mild COVID-19 (a few samples of this study predate the infection). The sample titles of this study are shuffled in the database, so cell type and time point are left out; the donor was told from shared clones. Material for sequencing was PBMCs or a T cell subset sorted from them (not recorded which). The CDR3 in this case is CASSYREVGETQYF. The nucleotides are TGTGCCAGCAGTTACCGTGAGGTTGGAGAGACCCAGTACTTC.